The next 31 T cell receptor beta chains were all read from a single sample in a study of cytomegalovirus exposure and HLA in healthy donors. PCR was performed using 60 Vbeta and 13 Jbeta primers. Assay used: immunoSEQ multiplex PCR; TCRdb lists only in-frame clones, some missing. The table lists 200,000 or so clones, about 80% of them singletons. The sample comprised PBMCs. These receptor sequences come from a woman between 18 and 30 years old in good health and CMV-seropositive.

V usage is TRBV6-5 and J usage is TRBJ2-7; 9 bases are a match to TRBD1. This CDR3 region has 14 residues. V gave up 6 bases and J gave up 2 bases; unmatched junction bases: 5. CDR1 is MNHEY, CDR2 SVGAGI, per germline. The CDR3 is CASRGQGSPYEQYV. CDR3 nucleotides: TGTGCCAGCAGGGGACAGGGTAGTCCCTACGAGCAGTACGTC.

V is TRBV18 and J is TRBJ2-1; 8 bases are a match to TRBD2. Trimming at V came to 4 bases and at J to 0 bases, leaving 14 bases not matched to a gene. The CDR3 extends over 19 amino acids. In germline, CDR1 is KGHSH, CDR2 LQKENI. For the CDR3, the DNA is TGTGCCAGCTCACGAGCATGGCGGGGGGACCCGAGCTCCTACAATGAGCAGTTCTTC. This sequence encodes CASSRAWRGDPSSYNEQFF.

The chain employs TRBV7-3 and TRBJ2-5; the D gene is possibly TRBD1 (6 bases). The better agreement between TRBJ2-7 and the DNA end casts doubt on the J call. Germline CDR1 and CDR2: SGHTA and FQGTGA. CDR3 size: 14 residues. The CDR3 loop reads CASSLAGGRYEQYF. The CDR3 DNA reads as TGTGCCAGCAGCTTAGCTGGGGGCCGCTACGAGCAGTACTTC.

In its sample, this clone was seen a few times. This chain uses TRBV4-2 with TRBJ2-7; a weak D match, TRBD2 (6 bases). There are 15 residues in the CDR3. Germline V gene sequence: CDR1 LGHNA, CDR2 YNFKEQ. Trimming removed 4 bases at V and 1 base at J, with 14 bases between. The CDR3 DNA sequence: TGTGCCAGCAGCCCGTACCGGGACTTTTCCTACGAGCAGTACTTC. It specifies CASSPYRDFSYEQYF.

CDR3: CASRVNRDYGYTF. The CDR3 region has the DNA TGTGCCAGCAGAGTGAACAGGGACTATGGCTACACCTTC. The V gene is TRBV5-4, the J gene TRBJ1-2; possible D gene TRBD1, 6 bases. CDR1 is SGHNT and CDR2 is YYREEE in the germline V gene (reference sequence). This CDR3 region has 13 residues. The V gene lost 5 bases and the J gene lost 3 bases, with 11 bases spanning the gap.

The chain has TRBV19 and TRBJ1-6; maybe TRBD1 (6 bases). Germline V CDR1 and CDR2: LNHDA, SQIVND (reference sequence). The CDR3 has 14 residues. The V and J ends lost 8 bases and 10 bases respectively, with 18 bases between them. The CDR3, as DNA: TGTGCCAGTCCCCCCGGGGGGGGCCGGTCACCCCTCCACTTT. Amino acid sequence: CASPPGGGRSPLHF.

This clone has a handful of counts. The gene calls are TRBV5-5 and TRBJ2-7; TRBD2 agrees at 9 bases. The CDR3 is 15 amino acids. Unmatched junction bases numbered 5, after V lost 2 bases and J lost 2 bases. Germline-derived CDR1 and CDR2 are SGHKS and YYEKEE (reference sequence). CDR3 nucleotides: TGTGCCAGCAGCTTTCGCGGGGGGGAAACCTACGAGCAGTACTTC. This encodes CASSFRGGETYEQYF.

This rearrangement joins TRBV6-1 to TRBJ2-5; perhaps TRBD1 as D (6 bases). The V end was cut by 3 bases, the J end by 6 bases, with 14 bases between. In germline, CDR1 is MNHNS, CDR2 SASEGT. This CDR3 region has 14 residues. CDR3: CASSETNRAQTQYF. The CDR3 coding sequence is TGTGCCAGCAGTGAGACGAACAGGGCCCAGACCCAGTACTTC.

V gene TRBV5-1 combines with J gene TRBJ1-4, with D perhaps matching TRBD1 (6 bases). CDR1 SGHRS and CDR2 YFSETQ come from the germline V gene. The germline V and J ends were trimmed by 0 bases and 0 bases, with 9 bases remaining between them. This CDR3 spans 16 amino acids. CDR3 coding DNA: TGCGCCAGCAGCTTGGTAGGACAGACAACTAATGAAAAACTGTTTTTT. Translation: CASSLVGQTTNEKLFF. The complete variable domain, with remaining parts taken from reference TRBV5-1 and TRBJ1-4, reads KAGVTQTPRYLIKTRGQQVTLSCSPISGHRSVSWYQQTPGQGLQFLFEYFSETQRNKGNFPGRFSGRQFSNSRSEMNVSTLELGDSALYLCASSLVGQTTNEKLFFGSGTQLSVL.

V is TRBV5-4 and J is TRBJ1-2; 8 positions match TRBD1. This CDR3 has 15 amino acids. Germline values: CDR1 SGHNT, CDR2 YYREEE (reference sequence). Trimming at V came to 2 bases and at J to 4 bases, leaving 7 bases not matched to a gene. CDR3 coding DNA: TGTGCCAGCAGCTTCGATACAGGGGGACCCTATGGCTACACCTTC. Its protein is CASSFDTGGPYGYTF.

This rearrangement joins TRBV19 to TRBJ2-5; 11 bases are shared with TRBD1. Germline-derived CDR1 and CDR2 are LNHDA and SQIVND (reference sequence). V lost 5 bases, J lost 1 base, and 3 bases stayed unmatched. The length of the CDR3 is 15 residues. The CDR3 spells CASSGDRGIQETQYF. The DNA of the CDR3 is TGTGCCAGTAGTGGGGACAGGGGGATCCAAGAGACCCAGTACTTC.

Worth noting for this clone: Since the CDR3 does not end with the conserved phenylalanine or tryptophan, this likely comes from a read error. This chain links TRBV18 with TRBJ1-2; 8 nucleotides align to TRBD1. V gave up 6 bases and J gave up 2 bases; unmatched junction bases: 5. The CDR3 has 14 amino acids. CDR1 and CDR2 from the germline V gene are KGHSH and LQKENI. In DNA, the CDR3 is TGTGCCAGCTCGGCTACAGGGGGGAACTATGGCTACACCCTC. As protein: CASSATGGNYGYTL.

Comment on this clone: The junction departs from germline at one end; a sequencing error may be responsible. V gene TRBV27 combines with J gene TRBJ2-2; 12 bases are shared with TRBD2. Germline V gives CDR1 MNHEY, CDR2 SMNVEV (reference sequence). The CDR3 covers 17 residues. The CDR3 loop is CASSTTSGGLNTGELLF. CDR3 sequence (DNA): TGTGCCAGCAGTACGACTAGCGGGGGTCTTAACACCGGGGAGCTGCTTTTT.

J is TRBJ1-2 and V is TRBV10-3; 7 bases line up with TRBD1. This CDR3 spans 13 amino acids. Germline V gene data show CDR1 as ENHRY and CDR2 as SYGVKD. Trimming at V came to 4 bases and at J to 3 bases, leaving 2 bases not matched to a gene. As DNA, the CDR3 is TGTGCCATCAGTGCCGACAGGGACTATGGCTACACCTTC. Its translation is CAISADRDYGYTF.

The chain has TRBV27 and TRBJ1-1; 10 nucleotides align to TRBD1. The CDR3 is 15 amino acids. The junction had 6 bases not matched to a gene; V was cut back by 3 bases and J by 5 bases. CDR1 is MNHEY and CDR2 is SMNVEV in the germline V gene (reference sequence). CDR3 bases: TGTGCCAGCAGTTTGCCGGGACAGGGGAGTACTGAAGCTTTCTTT. Protein: CASSLPGQGSTEAFF.

This clone was detected a few times. The V gene is TRBV5-6, the J gene TRBJ2-1, with 10 bases identical to TRBD1. The CDR3 contains 16 residues. Losses at the gene ends were 3 bases for V and 3 bases for J; bases not matched to a gene: 6. From germline, CDR1 is SGHDT and CDR2 YYEEEE. The CDR3 sequence is CASSSIGTGVYNEQFF. DNA for the CDR3: TGTGCCAGCAGCTCTATCGGGACAGGGGTCTACAATGAGCAGTTCTTC.

This chain joins TRBV10-3 and TRBJ1-6, with a tentative D call TRBD1 (6 bases). Per germline, CDR1 ENHRY and CDR2 SYGVKD. Trimming took 3 bases from V and 7 from J, leaving 13 bases between them. The CDR3 runs to 15 residues. CDR3 in amino acids: CAISEQGRPNSPLHF. The DNA of the CDR3 is TGTGCCATCAGTGAACAGGGCCGTCCAAATTCACCCCTCCACTTT.

This clone showed up just a few times. This chain joins TRBV7-9 and TRBJ1-3, with 7 bases fitting TRBD1. Looked up from germline, CDR1 is SEHNR and CDR2 is FQNEAQ (reference sequence). After removal of 1 base from V and 4 bases from J, the junction contained 10 bases not matched to a gene. The CDR3 consists of 17 residues. The CDR3, as DNA: TGTGCCAGCAGCTTAGGGTCCCGACAGGGTGCCGGAAACACCATATATTTT. Encoded protein: CASSLGSRQGAGNTIYF.

The gene calls are TRBV23-1 and TRBJ2-7; 11 bases line up with TRBD1. TRBV23-1 is an ORF, and what it does is uncertain. This CDR3 region has 16 residues. The junction had 8 bases not matched to a gene; V was cut back by 4 bases and J by 3 bases. CDR3 sequence reads: CASSPPPGQGDYEQYV. CDR3 sequence (DNA): TGCGCCAGCAGTCCGCCACCGGGACAGGGGGACTACGAGCAGTACGTC.

The sample holds a few counts of this clone. The junction differs from germline at one of its ends, possibly a read error. The rearrangement joins TRBV7-7 to TRBJ1-3, with D unclear. Germline CDR1 SSHAT, CDR2 FNYEAQ (reference sequence). The CDR3 totals 14 residues. DNA for the CDR3: TGTGCTAGCAGCTTACGGGACTCTGGAAACACCATATATTTT. It specifies CASSLRDSGNTIYF.

This clone was found once. The rearrangement uses TRBV2 and TRBJ1-1; TRBD1 agrees at 7 bases. The CDR3 is 12 amino acids. Germline trimming cut 6 bases from V and 7 bases from J; bases unmatched to any gene: 5. CDR1 is SNHLY and CDR2 is FYNNEI in the germline V gene. The CDR3 loop is CASRGGQDEAFF. Here the CDR3 DNA reads TGTGCCAGCAGGGGTGGACAGGATGAAGCTTTCTTT.

The chain joins TRBV4-1 to TRBJ1-1, with a tentative D call TRBD1 (5 bases). V lost 1 base to trimming and J lost 3 bases, with 12 bases between them. This CDR3 contains 15 residues. The germline V gene encodes CDR1 MGHRA and CDR2 YSYEKL. DNA of the CDR3: TGCGCCAGCAGCCAAGCAGGGTGGGGGGACACTGAAGCTTTCTTT. It codes for CASSQAGWGDTEAFF.

The genes are TRBV27 and TRBJ1-6, with a weak D call TRBD1 (6 bases). Germline CDR1 is MNHEY and CDR2 is SMNVEV (reference sequence). The CDR3 totals 17 residues. V lost 4 bases and J 3 bases, leaving 16 bases between the germline ends. CDR3 sequence (DNA): TGTGCCAGCAGTTCCCCTTCTGTAGGGGGCTATAATTCACCCCTCCACTTT. This codes for CASSSPSVGGYNSPLHF.

The J gene is TRBJ2-1, the V gene TRBV7-9, with D tentatively TRBD1 (5 bases). Trimming removed 5 bases from V and 8 bases from J, with 10 bases in between. In germline, CDR1 is SEHNR, CDR2 FQNEAQ (reference sequence). The CDR3 is made up of 12 amino acids. CDR3 amino acids: CASSPRGYEQFF. The CDR3 DNA reads as TGTGCCAGCAGCCCAAGGGGCTATGAGCAGTTCTTC.

The rearrangement uses TRBV2 and TRBJ2-2; 7 bases are shared with TRBD2. In germline, CDR1 is SNHLY, CDR2 FYNNEI. The V segment lost 8 bases and the J segment 0 bases; nucleotides outside the gene matches: 3. CDR3 size: 14 residues. CDR3 in DNA: TGTGCCAGCCGGGACTACCCGAACACCGGGGAGCTGTTTTTT. As protein: CASRDYPNTGELFF.

The V gene is TRBV19, the J gene TRBJ2-1; 12 bases fit TRBD2. The CDR3 has 16 residues. Germline V lookup: CDR1 LNHDA, CDR2 SQIVND (reference sequence). Trimming took 7 bases from V and 3 from J; bases not matched to a gene: 7. The CDR3 loop reads CASKSSGGVLYNEQFF. The CDR3 DNA is TGTGCCAGTAAATCTAGCGGGGGGGTTCTCTACAATGAGCAGTTCTTC.

The chain employs TRBV2 and TRBJ1-1, with D perhaps TRBD1 (5 bases). The V gene lost 3 bases and the J gene lost 1 base, with 12 bases spanning the gap. Germline values: CDR1 SNHLY, CDR2 FYNNEI. The CDR3 has 15 residues. The CDR3 DNA is TGTGCCAGCAGTGACCGGACGGGGGGGAACACTGAAGCTTTCTTT. Protein product: CASSDRTGGNTEAFF.

This sequence joins TRBV7-2 and TRBJ2-2, with D maybe TRBD2 (5 bases). Germline V lookup: CDR1 SGHTA, CDR2 FQGNSA. The V gene lost 7 bases and the J gene lost 0 bases, with 12 bases spanning the gap. The CDR3 is 15 amino acids. As DNA, the CDR3 is TGTGCCAGCACCTTCGGACTCACGAACACCGGGGAGCTGTTTTTT. This codes for CASTFGLTNTGELFF.

This clone was detected once. This chain connects TRBV4-2 to TRBJ1-5; 7 bases agree with TRBD1. Germline CDR1 LGHNA, CDR2 YNFKEQ. V gave up 0 bases and J gave up 5 bases; unmatched junction bases: 4. This CDR3 spans 15 amino acids. CDR3 in DNA: TGTGCCAGCAGCCAAGATAGACAGGGCCATCAGCCCCAGCATTTT. Translation: CASSQDRQGHQPQHF.

The chain joins TRBV18 to TRBJ1-5, with D perhaps TRBD1 (5 bases). The germline V gene encodes CDR1 KGHSH and CDR2 LQKENI. This CDR3 is built from 15 residues. V was pared by 3 bases and J by 0 bases, with 9 bases between. CDR3 sequence reads: CASSPSGVSNQPQHF. The CDR3 DNA reads TGTGCCAGCTCACCTTCGGGGGTTAGCAATCAGCCCCAGCATTTT.

Here the CDR3 DNA reads TGCAGCGCGGTTGGACAGCCGAACACTGAAGCTTTCTTT. Translating gives CSAVGQPNTEAFF. The chain has TRBV29-1 and TRBJ1-1, with TRBD1 as a possible D gene (6 bases). Germline V gene lookup returns CDR1 SQVTM and CDR2 ANQGSEA. The ends were cut back, 7 bases at V and 1 base at J, with 13 bases in the middle. The length of the CDR3 is 13 residues.